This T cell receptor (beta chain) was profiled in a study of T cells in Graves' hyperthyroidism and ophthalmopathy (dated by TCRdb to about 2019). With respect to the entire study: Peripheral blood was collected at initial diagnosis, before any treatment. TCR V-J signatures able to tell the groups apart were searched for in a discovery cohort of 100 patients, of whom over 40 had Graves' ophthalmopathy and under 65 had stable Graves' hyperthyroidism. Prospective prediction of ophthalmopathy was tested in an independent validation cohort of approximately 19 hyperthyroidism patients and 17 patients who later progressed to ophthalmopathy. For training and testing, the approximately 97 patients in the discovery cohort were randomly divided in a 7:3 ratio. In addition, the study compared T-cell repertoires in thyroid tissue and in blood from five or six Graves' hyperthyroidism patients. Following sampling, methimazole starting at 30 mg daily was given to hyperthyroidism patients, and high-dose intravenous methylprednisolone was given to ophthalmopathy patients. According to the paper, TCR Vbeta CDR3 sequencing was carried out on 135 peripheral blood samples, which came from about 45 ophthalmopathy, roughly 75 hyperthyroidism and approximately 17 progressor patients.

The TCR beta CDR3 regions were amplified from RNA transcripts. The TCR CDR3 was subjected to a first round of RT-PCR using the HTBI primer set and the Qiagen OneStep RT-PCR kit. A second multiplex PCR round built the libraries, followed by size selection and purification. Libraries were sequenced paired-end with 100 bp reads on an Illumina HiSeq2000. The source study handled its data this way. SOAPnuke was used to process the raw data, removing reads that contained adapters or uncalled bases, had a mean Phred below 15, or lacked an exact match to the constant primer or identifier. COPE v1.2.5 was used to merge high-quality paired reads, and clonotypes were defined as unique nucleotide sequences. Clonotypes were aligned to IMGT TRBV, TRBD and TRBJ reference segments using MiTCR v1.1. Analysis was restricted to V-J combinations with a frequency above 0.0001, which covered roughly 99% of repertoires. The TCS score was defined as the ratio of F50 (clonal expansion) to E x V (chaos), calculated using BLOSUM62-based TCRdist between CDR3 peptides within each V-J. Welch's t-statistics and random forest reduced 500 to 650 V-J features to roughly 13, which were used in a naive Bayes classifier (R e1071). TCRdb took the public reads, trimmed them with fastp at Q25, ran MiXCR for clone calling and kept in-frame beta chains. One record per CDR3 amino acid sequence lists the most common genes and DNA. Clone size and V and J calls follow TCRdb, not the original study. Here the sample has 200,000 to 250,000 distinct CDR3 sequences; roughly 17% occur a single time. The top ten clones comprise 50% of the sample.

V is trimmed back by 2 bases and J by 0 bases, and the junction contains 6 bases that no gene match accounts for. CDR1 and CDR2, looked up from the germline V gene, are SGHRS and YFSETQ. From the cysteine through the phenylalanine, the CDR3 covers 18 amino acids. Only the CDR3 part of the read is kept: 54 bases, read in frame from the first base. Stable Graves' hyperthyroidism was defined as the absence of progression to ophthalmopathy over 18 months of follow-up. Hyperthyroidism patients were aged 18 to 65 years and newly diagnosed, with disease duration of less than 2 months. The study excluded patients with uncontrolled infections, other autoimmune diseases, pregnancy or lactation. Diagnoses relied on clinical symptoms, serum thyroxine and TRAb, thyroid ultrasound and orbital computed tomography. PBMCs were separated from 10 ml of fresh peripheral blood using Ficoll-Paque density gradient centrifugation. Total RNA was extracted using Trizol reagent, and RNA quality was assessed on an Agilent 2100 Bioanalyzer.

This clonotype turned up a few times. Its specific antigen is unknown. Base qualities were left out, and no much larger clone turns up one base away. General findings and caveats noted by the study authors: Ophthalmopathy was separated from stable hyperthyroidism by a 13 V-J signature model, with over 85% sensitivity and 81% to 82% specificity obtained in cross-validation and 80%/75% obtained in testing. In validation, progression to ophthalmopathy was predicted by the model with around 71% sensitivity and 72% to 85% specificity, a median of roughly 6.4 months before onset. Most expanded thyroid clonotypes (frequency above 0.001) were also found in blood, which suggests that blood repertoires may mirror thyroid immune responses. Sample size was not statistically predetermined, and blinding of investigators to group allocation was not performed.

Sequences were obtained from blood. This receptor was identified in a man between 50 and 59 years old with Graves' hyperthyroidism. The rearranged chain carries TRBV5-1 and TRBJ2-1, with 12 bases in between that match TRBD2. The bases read TGCGCCAGCAGCTTACAGCTAGCGGGAGGGCCCTCCTACAATGAGCAGTTCTTC. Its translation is CASSLQLAGGPSYNEQFF.